This T cell receptor beta chain was profiled in a study of control samples from healthy donors and cancer patients (TCRdb year 2020). This clone was seen just once. What antigen it recognizes has not been identified. No clone much larger than this one lies a single base away; base qualities are absent. The library was built by means of the immunoSEQ multiplex PCR assay. TCRdb mirrors the immuneACCESS table, restricted to in-frame sequences. Some clones are absent from its copies; in checked studies, under half trace to an unresolved V gene, and the reason for the others is unknown. This sample gives roughly 150,000 clones in total; about 93% of them show up just once. Under 2.5% of the sample comes from the top ten. Source material: blood. The receptor was isolated from a man aged 45 to 65 in good health.

CDR3 reads: CSASSAMLKTQYF. The DNA sequence follows: TGCAGTGCTAGTAGCGCGATGTTAAAGACCCAGTACTTC. The sequence is built from TRBV20-1 and TRBJ2-5, and perhaps TRBD2 as D gene, on 5 matching bases. V is pared back by 3 bases and J by 6 bases, with 14 bases lying between the germline termini. CDR1 and CDR2 are read off the germline V gene (reference sequence) as DFQATT and SNEGSKA. Spanning cysteine to phenylalanine, the CDR3 consists of 13 amino acids. Left in the record is the CDR3 DNA by itself, 39 bases read in frame from the first base.